The present T cell receptor beta chain was sequenced within a study of response to subunit inactivated influenza vaccine. This clonotype was picked up many times. CDR3 length equals 14 residues. Per the germline V gene, CDR1 is KGHDR and CDR2 is SFDVKD. V shed 5 bases and J shed 6 bases, with 13 bases lying between them. Via MiXCR, TCRdb re-called the RT-PCR reads, giving one row per CDR3 protein. The profile covers approximately 570,000 distinct CDR3 sequences, with roughly 8.2% appearing a single time and about an eighth taken by the ten largest. The receptor was derived from a man aged 50 to 69 who received an inactivated influenza vaccine. The specimen comprised PBMCs from blood, sampled 23 months after vaccination. This sequence joins TRBV24-1 and TRBJ2-1, with no clear D. The CDR3 region is CATSGAPPGNEQFF. The CDR3, as DNA: TGTGCCACCAGTGGGGCTCCCCCGGGCAATGAGCAGTTCTTC.